This TCR beta chain is from a study of cytomegalovirus exposure and HLA in healthy donors. About the research overall: A later analysis reported the same platform for the 100 to 150 validation repertoires and the approximately 700 first-cohort repertoires.

Measured with immunoSEQ multiplex PCR; TCRdb has only the in-frame clones, and not every one. The sample consists of roughly 56,000 clones, roughly 90% of them appearing once. J was trimmed by 4 bases and V by 6 bases; bases with no gene match: 11. Germline V gene lookup returns CDR1 MDHEN and CDR2 SYDVKM. The CDR3 extends over 15 amino acids. This chain uses TRBV28 with TRBJ2-7; 8 positions match TRBD1. The sample consisted of PBMCs. The sequence was collected from a woman under 40 in good health and CMV-seronegative. The CDR3 DNA reads as TGTGCCAGCAGAGAGGACAGGGAAGGTTATTACGAGCAGTACTTC. The encoded protein is CASREDREGYYEQYF.